This T cell receptor (beta chain) was documented in a study of CD8 T cells in ankylosing spondylitis. By quantitative 5'-RACE with molecular barcodes, the TCR beta libraries were made. From the 5' RACE reads, TCRdb called clonotypes with MiXCR, one entry per CDR3 protein. The table lists 650,000 to 800,000 distinct CDR3 sequences, under 20% of them singletons. General study results and limits: The study identified a TCR beta motif of several highly homologous variants that appeared characteristic of ankylosing spondylitis blood.

This clonotype was found many times. Antigen: not known. CDR3 size: 13 residues. Germline assignment: CDR1 LGHDT and CDR2 YNNKEL (reference sequence). V was cut by 6 bases and J by 1 base, with 7 bases left in between. This chain uses TRBV3-1 with TRBJ2-1, with a weak D call TRBD2 (6 bases). The TCR sequence derives from a male donor with ankylosing spondylitis. The source material was blood, either unsorted or a sorted T cell fraction (not recorded which). The CDR3 coding sequence is TGTGCCAGCAGGCGGGGTTCCTACAATGAGCAGTTCTTC. This encodes CASRRGSYNEQFF.